This TCR beta chain was found in a study of cytomegalovirus exposure and HLA in healthy donors. Study summary: Genetic ancestry analysis placed around 76% of the 300 to 500 donors that were genotyped in the Caucasian-associated cluster. Study results and caveats: In an earlier analysis, in roughly 580 donors, most V segments appeared productive either ~87% or ~30% of the time. Common viral pathogens (according to a later analysis) appeared linked to several of the most significant clusters.

The PCR made use of 60 Vbeta and 13 Jbeta primers. Clones were sequenced by immunoSEQ multiplex PCR, and TCRdb holds only the in-frame ones, with some missing. Of about 110,000 clones listed, around 76% are singletons. As to this clone: Its antigen is unknown.

There are 15 residues in the CDR3. Germline assignment: CDR1 SGHNT and CDR2 YYREEE (reference sequence). The junction had 11 bases not matched to a gene; V was cut back by 5 bases and J by 8 bases. The source material was PBMCs. The rearrangement links TRBV5-4 to TRBJ2-1, with 9 bases identical to TRBD2. This receptor was taken from a man aged 25 to 40 in good health and CMV-seropositive. CDR3 protein: CASRPPAGGLDEQFF. The CDR3 bases are TGTGCCAGCAGGCCCCCGGCGGGGGGGCTGGATGAGCAGTTCTTC.